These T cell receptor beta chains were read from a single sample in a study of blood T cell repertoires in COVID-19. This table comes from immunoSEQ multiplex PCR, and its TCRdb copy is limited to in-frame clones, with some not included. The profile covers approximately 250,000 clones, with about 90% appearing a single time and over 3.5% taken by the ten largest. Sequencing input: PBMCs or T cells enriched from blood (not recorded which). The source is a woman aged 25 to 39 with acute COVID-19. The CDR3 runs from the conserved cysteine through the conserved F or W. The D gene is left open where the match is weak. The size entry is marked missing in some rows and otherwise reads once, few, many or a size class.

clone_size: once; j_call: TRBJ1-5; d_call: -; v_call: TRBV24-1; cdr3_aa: CATSPAGQSNQPQHF; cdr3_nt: TGTGCCACCAGCCCCGCAGGGCAGAGCAATCAGCCCCAGCATTTT
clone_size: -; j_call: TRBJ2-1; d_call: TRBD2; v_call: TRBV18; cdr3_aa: CASSPEGTSGYNEQFF; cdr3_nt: TGTGCCAGCTCACCGGAAGGGACTAGCGGTTACAATGAGCAGTTCTTC
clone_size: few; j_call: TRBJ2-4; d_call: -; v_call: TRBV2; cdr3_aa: CASSVGQGNIQYF; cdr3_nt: TGTGCCAGCAGTGTAGGGCAGGGAAACATTCAGTACTTC
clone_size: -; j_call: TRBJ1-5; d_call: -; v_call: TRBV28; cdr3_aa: CASSSPYRQSNQPQHF; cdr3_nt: TGTGCCAGCAGTTCCCCATACCGACAGAGCAATCAGCCCCAGCATTTT
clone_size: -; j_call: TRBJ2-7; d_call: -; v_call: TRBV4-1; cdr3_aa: CASSQADGPYAQYF; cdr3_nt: TGCGCCAGCAGCCAAGCAGATGGGCCTTACGCGCAGTACTTC
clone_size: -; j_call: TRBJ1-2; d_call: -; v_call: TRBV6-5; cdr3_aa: CASIGGKGYTF; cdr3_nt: TGTGCCAGCATCGGGGGGAAAGGCTACACCTTC
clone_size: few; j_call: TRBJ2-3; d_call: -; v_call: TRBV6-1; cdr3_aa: CASSEVLAVSSDTQYF; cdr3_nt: TGTGCCAGCAGTGAAGTATTAGCGGTTAGTTCAGATACGCAGTATTTT
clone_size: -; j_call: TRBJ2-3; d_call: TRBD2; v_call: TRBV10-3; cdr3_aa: CASKKREETDTQYF; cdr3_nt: TGTGCCTCAAAGAAGCGGGAGGAGACAGATACGCAGTATTTT
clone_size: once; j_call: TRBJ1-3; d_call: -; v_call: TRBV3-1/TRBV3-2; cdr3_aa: CASSQDLGDFGNTIYF; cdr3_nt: TGTGCCAGCAGCCAAGATTTGGGGGACTTTGGAAACACCATATATTTT
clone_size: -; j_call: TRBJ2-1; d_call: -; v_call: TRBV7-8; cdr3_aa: CASSSQLTGYNEQFF; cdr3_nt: TGTGCCAGCAGCTCCCAATTGACAGGCTACAATGAGCAGTTCTTC
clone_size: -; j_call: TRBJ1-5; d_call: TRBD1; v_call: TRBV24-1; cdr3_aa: CATRKGQGQGPRVPQHF; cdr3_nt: TGTGCCACCAGAAAAGGACAAGGACAGGGCCCTCGGGTGCCCCAGCATTTT
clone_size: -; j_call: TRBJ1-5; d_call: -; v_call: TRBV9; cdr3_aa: CASSVGRGNQPQHF; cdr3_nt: TGTGCCAGCAGCGTAGGAAGAGGGAATCAGCCCCAGCATTTT
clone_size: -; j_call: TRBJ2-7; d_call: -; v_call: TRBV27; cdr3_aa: CASRNTGGGVYEQYF; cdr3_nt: TGTGCCAGCAGGAATACAGGTGGTGGAGTTTACGAGCAGTACTTC
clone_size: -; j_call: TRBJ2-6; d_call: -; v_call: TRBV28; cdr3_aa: CASKRSSGANVLTF; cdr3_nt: TGTGCCAGCAAACGGAGCTCTGGGGCCAACGTCCTGACTTTC
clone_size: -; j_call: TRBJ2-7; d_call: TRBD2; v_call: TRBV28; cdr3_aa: CASSGTSAYYEQYF; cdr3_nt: TGTGCCAGCAGCGGGACTAGCGCATACTACGAGCAGTACTTC
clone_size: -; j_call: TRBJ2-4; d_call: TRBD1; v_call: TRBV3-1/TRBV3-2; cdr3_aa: CASSLGQITKNIQYF; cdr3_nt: TGTGCCAGCAGCCTGGGACAGATCACCAAAAACATTCAGTACTTC
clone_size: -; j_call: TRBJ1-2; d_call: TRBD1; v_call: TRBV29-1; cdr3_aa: CSVEDRTGNMGTYGYTF; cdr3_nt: TGCAGCGTTGAAGATCGGACAGGGAACATGGGTACCTATGGCTACACCTTC
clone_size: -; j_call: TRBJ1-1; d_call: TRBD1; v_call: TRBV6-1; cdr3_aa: CASSLGRTGGEEAFF; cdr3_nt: TGTGCCAGCAGTTTGGGGCGGACAGGGGGCGAAGAAGCTTTCTTT
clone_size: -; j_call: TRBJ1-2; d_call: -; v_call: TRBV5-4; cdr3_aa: CASSLEGMGGYTF; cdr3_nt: TGTGCCAGCAGCTTGGAGGGGATGGGTGGCTACACCTTC
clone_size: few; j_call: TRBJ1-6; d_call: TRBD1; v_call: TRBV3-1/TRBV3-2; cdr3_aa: CASSQEDRVNSPLHF; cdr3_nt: TGTGCCAGCAGCCAAGAGGACAGGGTTAATTCACCCCTCCACTTT
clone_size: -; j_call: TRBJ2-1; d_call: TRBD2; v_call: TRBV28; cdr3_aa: CASSRASGSKREQFF; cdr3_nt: TGTGCCAGCAGTCGGGCTAGCGGGAGCAAGCGCGAGCAGTTCTTC
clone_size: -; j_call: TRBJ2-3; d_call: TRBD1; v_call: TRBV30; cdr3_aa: CAWVGTALRTGLPSPADTQYF; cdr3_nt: TGTGCCTGGGTCGGGACAGCCCTTCGAACGGGGCTACCGTCCCCCGCAGATACGCAGTATTTT
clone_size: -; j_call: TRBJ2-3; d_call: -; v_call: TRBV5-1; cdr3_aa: CASSLGGTDTQYF; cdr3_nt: TGCGCCAGCAGCTTGGGCGGTACAGATACGCAGTATTTT
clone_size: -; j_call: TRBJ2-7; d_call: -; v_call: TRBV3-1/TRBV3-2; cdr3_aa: CASSQRGTSGYEQYF; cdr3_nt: TGTGCCAGCAGCCAGAGGGGGACAAGCGGCTACGAGCAGTACTTC
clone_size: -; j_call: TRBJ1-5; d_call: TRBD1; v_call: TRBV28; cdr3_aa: CASSEQGFVQPQHF; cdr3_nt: TGTGCCAGCAGTGAACAGGGGTTTGTTCAGCCCCAGCATTTT
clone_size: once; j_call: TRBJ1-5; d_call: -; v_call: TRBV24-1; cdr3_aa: CATSDAQVVNQPQHF; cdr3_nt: TGTGCCACCAGTGATGCTCAGGTAGTCAATCAGCCCCAGCATTTT
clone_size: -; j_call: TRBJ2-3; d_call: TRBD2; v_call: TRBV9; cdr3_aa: CASSALLAGSTDTQYF; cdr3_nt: TGTGCCAGCAGCGCCCTACTAGCGGGAAGCACAGATACGCAGTATTTT
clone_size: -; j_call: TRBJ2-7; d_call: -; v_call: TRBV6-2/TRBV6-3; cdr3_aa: CASSYYGLGSYEQYF; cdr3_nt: TGTGCCAGCAGTTACTATGGACTTGGCTCCTACGAGCAGTACTTC
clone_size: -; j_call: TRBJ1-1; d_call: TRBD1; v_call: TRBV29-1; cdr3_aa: CSVPGQGADTEAFF; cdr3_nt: TGCAGCGTTCCGGGACAGGGGGCGGACACTGAAGCTTTCTTT
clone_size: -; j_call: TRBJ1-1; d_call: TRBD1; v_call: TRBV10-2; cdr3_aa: CASIGQGGGTEAFF; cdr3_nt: TGCGCCAGCATAGGACAGGGCGGGGGCACTGAAGCTTTCTTT
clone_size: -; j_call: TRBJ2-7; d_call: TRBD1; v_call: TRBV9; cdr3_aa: CASSAGQGVREQYF; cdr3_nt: TGTGCCAGCAGCGCCGGACAGGGGGTGCGCGAGCAGTACTTC
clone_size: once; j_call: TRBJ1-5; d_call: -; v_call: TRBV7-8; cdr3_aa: CASSLVVGGGQPQHF; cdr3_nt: TGTGCCAGCAGCTTAGTGGTTGGGGGGGGTCAGCCCCAGCATTTT
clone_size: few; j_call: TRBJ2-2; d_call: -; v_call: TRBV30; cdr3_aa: CAWSGGPGELFF; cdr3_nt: TGTGCCTGGTCTGGAGGGCCCGGGGAGCTGTTTTTT
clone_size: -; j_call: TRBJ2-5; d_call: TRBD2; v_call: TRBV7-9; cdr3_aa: CASSLVTSGQETQYF; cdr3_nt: TGTGCCAGCAGCTTAGTAACTAGCGGACAAGAGACCCAGTACTTC
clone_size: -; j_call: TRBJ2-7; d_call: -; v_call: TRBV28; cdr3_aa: CASGPYEQYF; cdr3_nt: TGTGCCAGCGGGCCCTACGAGCAGTACTTC
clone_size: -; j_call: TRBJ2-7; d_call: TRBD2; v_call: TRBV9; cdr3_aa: CASSVAPVAGNPGQYF; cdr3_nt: TGTGCCAGCAGCGTAGCTCCGGTAGCGGGCAACCCTGGGCAGTACTTC
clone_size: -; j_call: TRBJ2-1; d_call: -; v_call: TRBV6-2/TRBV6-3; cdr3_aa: CASSYSIRGGAYNEQFF; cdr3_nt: TGTGCCAGCAGTTACTCGATTCGCGGAGGAGCCTACAATGAGCAGTTCTTC
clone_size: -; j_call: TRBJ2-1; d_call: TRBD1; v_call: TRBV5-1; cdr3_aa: CASSWTGGGSATYNEQFF; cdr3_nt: TGCGCCAGCAGCTGGACAGGGGGCGGTAGCGCGACTTACAATGAGCAGTTCTTC
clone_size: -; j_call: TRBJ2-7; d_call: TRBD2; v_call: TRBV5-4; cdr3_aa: CASSLVAGEQYF; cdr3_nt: TGTGCCAGCAGCTTGGTAGCGGGGGAGCAGTACTTC
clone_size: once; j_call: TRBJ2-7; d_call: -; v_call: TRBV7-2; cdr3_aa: CASSSQGWEQYF; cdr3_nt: TGTGCCAGCAGCTCCCAGGGGTGGGAGCAGTACTTC
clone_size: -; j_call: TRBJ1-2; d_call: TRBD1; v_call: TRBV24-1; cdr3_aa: CATSDPGTGGDYGYTF; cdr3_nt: TGTGCCACCAGTGACCCCGGGACAGGGGGCGACTATGGCTACACCTTC
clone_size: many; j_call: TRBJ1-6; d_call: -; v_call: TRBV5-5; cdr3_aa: CASSLLFEENSPLHF; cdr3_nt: TGTGCCAGCAGCTTGCTCTTCGAAGAGAATTCACCCCTCCACTTT
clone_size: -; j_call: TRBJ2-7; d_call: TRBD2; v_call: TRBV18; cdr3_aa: CASSPATGGPHEQYF; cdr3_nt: TGTGCCAGCTCACCGGCAACGGGAGGGCCCCATGAGCAGTACTTC
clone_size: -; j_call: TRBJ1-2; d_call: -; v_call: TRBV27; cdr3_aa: CASSLSIFSGYTF; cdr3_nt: TGTGCCAGCAGTTTATCGATTTTCAGTGGCTACACCTTC
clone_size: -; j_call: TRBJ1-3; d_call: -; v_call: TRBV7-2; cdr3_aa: CASSPQHGGATGNTIYF; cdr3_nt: TGTGCCAGCAGTCCACAACATGGGGGGGCGACTGGAAACACCATATATTTT
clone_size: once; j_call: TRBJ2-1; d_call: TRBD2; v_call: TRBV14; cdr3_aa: CASGTSRWNEQFF; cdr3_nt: TGTGCCAGCGGGACTAGCCGGTGGAATGAGCAGTTCTTC
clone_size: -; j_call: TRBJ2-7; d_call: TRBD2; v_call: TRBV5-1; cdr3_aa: CASSLIAGASSYEQYF; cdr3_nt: TGCGCCAGCAGCTTGATAGCGGGAGCGAGCTCCTACGAGCAGTACTTC
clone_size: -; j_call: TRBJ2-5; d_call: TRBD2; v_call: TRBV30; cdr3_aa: CAWRLAGIETQYF; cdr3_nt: TGTGCCTGGAGACTAGCGGGAATTGAGACCCAGTACTTC